The T cell receptor beta chain under discussion was sequenced for a study of shared clonotypes between healthy human individuals. Using immunoSEQ multiplex PCR, the repertoire was profiled, and TCRdb retains in-frame clones only, with some absent. Among 400,000 to 600,000 clones, about 76% were seen once, and the ten largest hold roughly 13%. The CDR3 runs to 15 residues. Germline values: CDR1 LGHNA, CDR2 YSLEER. This clone has just a few counts. The chain combines TRBV4-3 with TRBJ2-5, with 10 bases lining up with TRBD1. Judging by the DNA end, TRBJ2-7 fits better; the J call may be wrong. The TCR sequence derives from a middle-aged woman in good health. Some clones in this sample may be carry-over from other donors' samples. Input material: PBMCs. CDR3 nucleotides: TGCGCCAGCAGCCGGGACGGGACAGGGGCCTACGAGCAGTACTTC. Encoded protein: CASSRDGTGAYEQYF.